This TCR beta chain was observed in a study of cytomegalovirus exposure and HLA in healthy donors. Overall study results and limits: The majority of CMV-associated TCR beta chains were reported as apparently HLA-restricted in a later analysis. In a later analysis, TCR association rates varied by HLA locus: DRB1 most, HLA-C fewest.

On this clone itself: Its target is not known.

PCR amplification relied on 60 Vbeta primers (plus 13 Jbeta primers). Generated by immunoSEQ multiplex PCR, the TCRdb table keeps only in-frame clones and is missing some. The data contain some 120,000 clones, 9% to 10% of them seen just once; the ten biggest clones take up approximately 3%. The CDR3 length is 14 residues. Per the germline V gene, CDR1 is MDHEN and CDR2 is SYDVKM. Germline trimming cut 6 bases from V and 4 bases from J; bases unmatched to any gene: 5. As for the donors, each was a healthy bone marrow donor. This TCR derives from a man aged 30 to 39 in good health and CMV-seronegative. The rearrangement joins TRBV28 to TRBJ1-5; TRBD1 matches at 8 bases. Sequenced material: PBMCs. The CDR3 DNA sequence: TGTGCCAGCAGGACAGGGGTGGGTAATCAGCCCCAGCATTTT. Amino acid sequence: CASRTGVGNQPQHF.